This is a list of T cell receptor beta chains from one sample in a study of regulatory T cells in long-lasting Graves disease. Using its own MiXCR run on the multiplex PCR reads, TCRdb lists one record per CDR3 protein. This repertoire shows about 220,000 distinct CDR3 sequences, around 19% found once; its top ten account for about an eighth. These data were also filed under a second study, of T cells in Graves' hyperthyroidism and ophthalmopathy.

The sample here was peripheral blood mononuclear cells (PBMCs), taken at new diagnosis, from a patient treated with antithyroid drugs. The source is a woman aged 25-40 years with Graves disease. Both conserved end residues are part of each CDR3. A D gene is named only where the DNA matches it firmly. Clone size is stated in some rows and not others, as once, few, many or a class when expanded.

abundance | j_gene | d_gene | v_gene | CDR3aa | CDR3nt
many | TRBJ1-2 | . | TRBV20-1 | CSARGPDSGTYTF | TGCAGTGCTAGAGGCCCGGACAGCGGGACATACACCTTC
. | TRBJ2-2 | . | TRBV5-8 | CASSFRTTGTGELFF | TGTGCCAGCAGCTTCAGGACAACCGGCACCGGGGAGCTGTTTTTT
few | TRBJ1-2 | . | TRBV13 | CASSSQVGAFGYTF | TGTGCCAGCAGCTCCCAGGTGGGGGCTTTCGGCTACACCTTC
many | TRBJ1-5 | . | TRBV2 | CASSEWLGEQPQHF | TGTGCCAGCAGTGAATGGCTAGGGGAGCAGCCCCAGCATTTT
few | TRBJ2-2 | . | TRBV14 | CASSKEGHPNTGELFF | TGTGCCAGCAGCAAAGAGGGACACCCTAACACCGGGGAGCTGTTTTTT
. | TRBJ1-1 | . | TRBV28 | CASSFGHREVGGTETFF | TGTGCCAGCAGTTTCGGGCACAGGGAGGTTGGGGGCACTGAAACTTTCTTT
many | TRBJ2-2 | . | TRBV7-8 | CASSPRDTGANTGELFF | TGTGCCAGCAGCCCTCGGGACACTGGAGCTAACACCGGGGAGCTGTTTTTT
. | TRBJ1-3 | . | TRBV11-2 | CASSPPGAGNTIYF | TGTGCCAGCAGCCCTCCCGGGGCTGGAAACACCATATATTTT
many | TRBJ2-3 | . | TRBV2 | CASVREDTQYF | TGTGCCAGCGTCAGGGAGGATACGCAGTATTTT
. | TRBJ2-2 | TRBD1 | TRBV5-5 | CASSLDAGGVAAELFF | TGTGCCAGCAGCTTGGATGCAGGGGGCGTCGCCGCGGAGCTGTTTTTT
. | TRBJ1-1 | . | TRBV19 | CASKVTGMNTEAFF | TGTGCCTCGAAGGTAACAGGGATGAACACTGAAGCTTTCTTT
many | TRBJ1-1 | . | TRBV27 | CASSFVGDSEAFF | TGTGCCAGCAGTTTTGTAGGGGACTCTGAAGCTTTCTTT
many | TRBJ1-1 | . | TRBV28 | CASSVMGARTEAFF | TGTGCCAGCAGTGTGATGGGGGCGCGGACTGAAGCTTTCTTT
many | TRBJ1-1 | . | TRBV7-2 | CASSARSGPKAFF | TGTGCCAGCAGCGCCCGCTCCGGGCCAAAAGCTTTCTTT
many | TRBJ1-3 | TRBD1 | TRBV27 | CASSYRGSGNTIYF | TGTGCCAGCAGCTACAGGGGCTCTGGAAACACCATATATTTT
. | TRBJ1-4 | . | TRBV4-1 | CASSREGGTNEKLFF | TGCGCCAGCAGCCGGGAAGGGGGGACTAATGAAAAACTGTTTTTT
few | TRBJ2-1 | TRBD2 | TRBV19 | CASSVSVLAGGSPRDEQFF | TGTGCCAGTAGTGTCTCTGTACTAGCGGGAGGTTCCCCCAGGGATGAGCAGTTCTTC
many | TRBJ1-1 | . | TRBV6-1 | CAVLYTEAFF | TGTGCCGTCCTGTACACTGAAGCTTTCTTT
many | TRBJ2-5 | . | TRBV4-1 | CASSQAASGETQYF | TGCGCCAGCAGCCAAGCGGCGTCGGGAGAGACCCAGTACTTC
many | TRBJ2-7 | . | TRBV5-1 | CASSPEGRAYEQYF | TGCGCCAGCAGCCCTGAGGGCAGGGCCTACGAGCAGTACTTC
many | TRBJ2-1 | TRBD2 | TRBV2 | CASSERGRGYNEQFF | TGTGCCAGCAGTGAACGGGGGAGGGGCTACAATGAGCAGTTCTTC
. | TRBJ1-4 | . | TRBV2 | CASSAVGQDCFF | TGTGCCAGCAGTGCCGTTGGACAAGACTGTTTTTTT
. | TRBJ2-4 | . | TRBV6-2/TRBV6-3 | CASSSRNRFIQYF | TGTGCCAGCAGTTCTCGGAACAGATTTATTCAGTACTTC
many | TRBJ1-1 | TRBD1 | TRBV9 | CASSVSPADRGGTEAFF | TGTGCCAGCAGCGTAAGCCCTGCGGACAGGGGAGGAACTGAAGCTTTCTTT
. | TRBJ2-5 | TRBD2 | TRBV28 | CASSPGTSGYWETQYF | TGTGCCAGCAGTCCCGGGACTAGCGGTTACTGGGAGACCCAGTACTTC
. | TRBJ2-1 | TRBD2 | TRBV28 | CASSSAGTRGEQFF | TGTGCCAGCAGTTCAGCCGGGACTAGGGGTGAGCAGTTCTTC
many | TRBJ1-1 | . | TRBV29-1 | CSGSTGLHTEAFF | TGCAGCGGCTCAACAGGCCTTCACACTGAAGCTTTCTTT
many | TRBJ2-7 | . | TRBV27 | CASRRDRSSYEQYF | TGTGCCAGCAGAAGGGACCGCAGCTCCTACGAGCAGTACTTC
many | TRBJ1-6 | . | TRBV28 | CASSSPLHF | TGTGCCAGCAGTTCACCCCTCCACTTT
. | TRBJ1-2 | TRBD1 | TRBV9 | CASSVGAGGFGYTF | TGTGCCAGCAGCGTAGGGGCAGGGGGTTTTGGCTACACCTTC
many | TRBJ2-7 | . | TRBV2 | CASSETSSPYEQYF | TGTGCCAGCAGTGAAACCTCTTCTCCTTACGAGCAGTACTTC
many | TRBJ2-1 | . | TRBV2 | CASSELGSRREQFF | TGTGCCAGCAGTGAATTGGGGTCTCGGAGGGAGCAGTTCTTC
many | TRBJ2-6 | . | TRBV29-1 | CSVGSGLFNVLTF | TGCAGCGTTGGGTCGGGGTTGTTCAACGTCCTGACTTTC
many | TRBJ1-4 | . | TRBV28 | CASSLRKRKLFF | TGTGCCAGCAGTTTGCGTAAGCGAAAACTGTTTTTT
few | TRBJ1-4 | . | TRBV5-5 | CASSLRQENEKLFF | TGTGCCAGCAGCTTGAGACAGGAGAATGAAAAACTGTTTTTT
many | TRBJ2-6 | . | TRBV20-1 | CSARGAGANVLTF | TGCAGTGCACGGGGTGCTGGGGCCAACGTCCTGACTTTC
. | TRBJ1-1 | . | TRBV29-1 | CSVDQGLNTEAFF | TGCAGCGTTGATCAGGGGCTGAACACTGAAGCTTTCTTT